The 32 T cell receptor beta chains below were found in one sample sequenced in a study of Ad26.COV2.S vaccination and SARS-CoV-2 variants. Repertoires were generated with immunoSEQ multiplex PCR, while TCRdb's copy carries only in-frame clones and drops some. Here the sample spans some 250,000 clones, approximately 87% being singletons. Sample treatment: 19 received Ad26.COV2.S at low or high dose, single or two shots; five or six received placebo; per-sample allocation not given. The investigators took samples on day 63 after the first vaccine or placebo injection. The specimen comprised peripheral blood, sampled in a trial of Ad26.COV2.S vaccine versus placebo. The source is a person between 18 and 65 years old who received the Ad26.COV2.S COVID-19 vaccine or a placebo.

The CDR3 sequence: CASSLGLAGAYNEQFF. The CDR3 DNA sequence: TGCGCCAGCAGCTTGGGACTAGCGGGGGCCTACAATGAGCAGTTCTTC. The genes are TRBV5-1 and TRBJ2-1; 12 bases match TRBD2. V dropped 0 bases and J dropped 2; count of bases not matched to a gene: 0. The V gene's germline CDR1 is SGHRS and CDR2 YFSETQ. This CDR3 is built from 16 residues.

A remark on this clone: Different DNA sequences within this sample yield the same CDR3. The V and J genes are TRBV9 and TRBJ2-7; 9 bases fit TRBD2. The germline V gene has CDR1 SGDLS and CDR2 YYNGEE. The CDR3 sequence is 14 residues long. Trimming at V came to 0 bases and at J to 3 bases, leaving 1 base not matched to a gene. The CDR3 protein is CASSVASGDYEQYF. In DNA form, the CDR3 reads TGTGCCAGCAGCGTAGCTAGCGGGGACTACGAGCAGTACTTC.

This clone was seen at least ten times. The chain employs TRBV6-2 or TRBV6-3 and TRBJ2-1; D gene ambiguous. Germline V lookup: CDR1 MNHEY, CDR2 SVGEGT. The CDR3 spans 16 residues. Trimming cost V 5 bases and J 2 bases, with 16 bases left between them. The CDR3: CASSNESPAAYNEQFF. CDR3 DNA sequence: TGTGCCAGCAGTAATGAATCGCCGGCGGCCTACAATGAGCAGTTCTTC.

The V and J genes are TRBV19 and TRBJ1-5, with D hard to call. Trimming stripped 7 bases from V and 5 bases from J, with 18 bases between. The CDR3 has 15 residues. Per the germline V gene, CDR1 is LNHDA and CDR2 is SQIVND (reference sequence). The CDR3 spells CASTNVVLGDQPQHF. As DNA, the CDR3 is TGTGCCAGTACCAATGTGGTCCTAGGAGATCAGCCCCAGCATTTT.

In its sample, this clone was seen a few times. The CDR3 coding sequence is TGTGCCAGCAGTTTAATCGGTCCACCTAGCTCCTATAATTCACCCCTCCACTTT. Amino acid sequence: CASSLIGPPSSYNSPLHF. The chain recombines TRBV28 with TRBJ1-6; D gene unclear. V lost 2 bases and J 0 bases, leaving 14 bases between the germline ends. There are 18 residues in the CDR3. In germline, CDR1 is MDHEN, CDR2 SYDVKM.

This chain uses TRBV5-1 with TRBJ2-7, with D possibly called TRBD1 or TRBD2 (5 bases each). V lost 2 bases, J lost 6 bases, and 21 bases lay in between. Germline CDR1 SGHRS, CDR2 YFSETQ. The CDR3 extends over 16 amino acids. Written as DNA, the CDR3 is TGCGCCAGCAGCTTCCACTCGGGGCCCGCCGGCGGCGAGCAGTACTTC. Its translation is CASSFHSGPAGGEQYF.

The chain employs TRBV5-4 and TRBJ2-7, with 9 nucleotides matching TRBD2. V lost 3 bases to trimming and J lost 5 bases; unmatched junction nucleotides: 9. Per the germline V gene, CDR1 is SGHNT and CDR2 is YYREEE (reference sequence). The CDR3 covers 15 residues. The CDR3 nucleotides read TGTGCCAGCAGCTGGCCTGGGACTAGCCTGAACGAGCAGTACTTC. It specifies CASSWPGTSLNEQYF.

The rearrangement joins TRBV7-2 to TRBJ1-2; a weak D match, TRBD1 (6 bases). Looked up from germline, CDR1 is SGHTA and CDR2 is FQGNSA. With 8 bases removed from V and 2 bases from J, the gap between germline ends came to 15 bases. This CDR3 is 14 amino acids long. DNA for the CDR3: TGTGCCAGCGAGCGAGGGGGTGGAAACTATGGCTACACCTTC. Translating gives CASERGGGNYGYTF.

J is TRBJ2-7 and V is TRBV5-4; 10 bases line up with TRBD2. CDR1 is SGHNT, CDR2 YYREEE, per germline (reference sequence). This CDR3 spans 15 amino acids. With 2 bases clipped from V and 0 bases from J, the junction kept 2 bases outside the gene matches. The CDR3 sequence is CASSFLAGDSYEQYF. The CDR3, as DNA: TGTGCCAGCAGCTTCCTAGCGGGAGACTCCTACGAGCAGTACTTC.

The CDR3 DNA reads TGTGCCAGCAGTTACTCGGACCGGGACAGCTATGGCTACACCTTC. Amino acid sequence: CASSYSDRDSYGYTF. The chain uses TRBV6-5 and TRBJ1-2; TRBD1 aligns across 7 bases. Trimming took 0 bases from V and 4 from J; bases not matched to a gene: 5. The CDR3 is made up of 15 amino acids. The V gene's germline CDR1 is MNHEY and CDR2 SVGAGI.

The chain links TRBV5-1 to TRBJ1-2; TRBD1 aligns across 7 bases. Germline CDR1 and CDR2: SGHRS and YFSETQ. The CDR3 has 13 amino acids. With 4 bases clipped from V and 4 bases from J, the junction kept 4 bases outside the gene matches. DNA of the CDR3: TGCGCCAGCAGCCCCGGGACAGTCTATGGCTACACCTTC. It is translated as CASSPGTVYGYTF.

This chain uses TRBV19 with TRBJ2-5; TRBD1 matches at 10 bases. Losses at the gene ends were 5 bases for V and 4 bases for J; bases not matched to a gene: 7. In germline, CDR1 is LNHDA, CDR2 SQIVND (reference sequence). CDR3 length equals 15 residues. The CDR3 here is CASSGETGGLETQYF. The CDR3 DNA follows: TGTGCCAGTAGTGGAGAGACAGGGGGCTTAGAGACCCAGTACTTC.

The chain is built from TRBV25-1 and TRBJ2-1; no clear D. Germline-derived CDR1 and CDR2 are MGHDK and SYGVNS. With 1 base removed from V and 8 bases from J, the gap between germline ends came to 12 bases. The CDR3 length is 14 residues. The CDR3 DNA reads as TGTGCCAGCAGTGAATTGGGGTCCGAGGATGAGCAGTTCTTC. Protein product: CASSELGSEDEQFF.

V gene TRBV5-5 combines with J gene TRBJ2-1, with TRBD1 as a possible D gene (6 bases). Trimming cost V 3 bases and J 0 bases, with 10 bases left between them. This CDR3 contains 15 residues. CDR1 SGHKS and CDR2 YYEKEE come from the germline V gene (reference sequence). The DNA of the CDR3 is TGTGCCAGCAGCTGGACAGTCAGCTCCTACAATGAGCAGTTCTTC. It is translated as CASSWTVSSYNEQFF.

The chain couples TRBV6-5 to TRBJ2-3; D possibly corresponds to TRBD2 (6 bases). The germline V gene encodes CDR1 MNHEY and CDR2 SVGAGI. The CDR3 sequence is 13 residues long. Trimming took off 2 bases at V and 5 bases at J, with 8 bases between the two ends. The CDR3 region has the DNA TGTGCCAGCAGTTACCGGGAGATAGATACGCAGTATTTT. Protein: CASSYREIDTQYF.

V usage is TRBV2 and J usage is TRBJ1-3; no reliable D call. The CDR3 is 15 amino acids. Germline V lookup: CDR1 SNHLY, CDR2 FYNNEI. V was clipped by 8 bases and J by 0 bases, with 14 bases between them. The CDR3 loop is CASSGTGNSGNTIYF. The CDR3 region has the DNA TGTGCCAGCTCCGGAACGGGGAACTCTGGAAACACCATATATTTT.

The chain employs TRBV13 and TRBJ1-1; the D gene is possibly TRBD1 (6 bases). From germline, CDR1 is PRHDT and CDR2 FYEKMQ (reference sequence). V was clipped by 3 bases and J by 2 bases, with 13 bases between them. This CDR3 contains 15 residues. Here the CDR3 DNA reads TGTGCCAGCAGCTTCAGGGGTCTTTACAACACTGAAGCTTTCTTT. Residues: CASSFRGLYNTEAFF.

The CDR3 loop reads CASSFRDRGRNEQFF. The CDR3 nucleotides are TGTGCCAGCAGCTTCCGGGACAGGGGGCGGAATGAGCAGTTCTTC. The V call is TRBV13, the J call TRBJ2-1; 12 bases line up with TRBD1. This CDR3 spans 15 amino acids. Germline V CDR1 and CDR2: PRHDT, FYEKMQ (reference sequence). V gave up 3 bases and J gave up 7 bases; unmatched junction bases: 4.

The V call is TRBV6-1, the J call TRBJ2-7, with TRBD2 as a possible D gene (5 bases). Germline CDR1 MNHNS, CDR2 SASEGT. Trimming took off 6 bases at V and 3 bases at J, with 12 bases between the two ends. This CDR3 spans 13 amino acids. The CDR3 spells CASSEPGIYEQYF. The CDR3 DNA is TGTGCCAGCAGCGAGCCCGGGATCTACGAGCAGTACTTC.

J is TRBJ1-3 and V is TRBV19; tentatively, D is TRBD1 (5 bases). Trimming pared 6 bases from V and 0 bases from J, leaving 12 bases between. Germline CDR1 is LNHDA and CDR2 is SQIVND (reference sequence). This CDR3 has 15 amino acids. The CDR3 sequence is CASRPTGVSGNTIYF. The CDR3 coding sequence is TGTGCCAGTAGGCCTACAGGAGTCTCTGGAAACACCATATATTTT. Based on the CDR3 plus reference TRBV19 and TRBJ1-3, the full variable domain is DGGITQSPKYLFRKEGQNVTLSCEQNLNHDAMYWYRQDPGQGLRLIYYSQIVNDFQKGDIAEGYSVSREKKESFPLTVTSAQKNPTAFYLCASRPTGVSGNTIYFGEGSWLTVV.

The rearrangement uses TRBV7-2 and TRBJ1-2; 7 bases match TRBD1. This CDR3 has 16 residues. Germline V gives CDR1 SGHTA, CDR2 FQGNSA. V lost 5 bases, J lost 0 bases, and 9 bases stayed unmatched. CDR3 nucleotides: TGTGCCAGCAGCGAGTGGACAGGACCCTCTAACTATGGCTACACCTTC. It is translated as CASSEWTGPSNYGYTF.

V gene TRBV19 combines with J gene TRBJ2-3; 7 nucleotides match TRBD1. CDR1 is LNHDA and CDR2 is SQIVND in the germline V gene (reference sequence). This CDR3 has 15 residues. The trim removed 3 bases at V and 7 bases at J, leaving 10 bases unmatched. CDR3 sequence (DNA): TGTGCCAGTAGTATCTACCCTGGGACAGACCATACGCAGTATTTT. Translated: CASSIYPGTDHTQYF. The whole variable domain, remainder taken from reference TRBV19 and TRBJ2-3, is DGGITQSPKYLFRKEGQNVTLSCEQNLNHDAMYWYRQDPGQGLRLIYYSQIVNDFQKGDIAEGYSVSREKKESFPLTVTSAQKNPTAFYLCASSIYPGTDHTQYFGPGTRLTVL.

The chain uses TRBV9 and TRBJ2-7; TRBD2 agrees at 9 bases. Germline V gives CDR1 SGDLS, CDR2 YYNGEE. The CDR3 consists of 16 residues. The trim removed 0 bases at V and 5 bases at J, leaving 9 bases unmatched. DNA of the CDR3: TGTGCCAGCAGCGTAGCTGTGACTAGCGGCCTCCACGAGCAGTACTTC. Translating gives CASSVAVTSGLHEQYF.

A single count supports this clone. This chain uses TRBV6-4 with TRBJ2-3; the match to TRBD2 covers 10 bases. The CDR3 is 15 residues long. Germline V gene lookup returns CDR1 MRHNA and CDR2 SNTAGT. Trimming removed 4 bases from V and 5 bases from J; junction bases left unmatched: 6. In DNA, the CDR3 is TGTGCCAGCAGTGCCCAGCGGGGGGGGGAAGATACGCAGTATTTT. It specifies CASSAQRGGEDTQYF.

The rearrangement links TRBV20-1 to TRBJ2-5, with a possible D match to TRBD2 (6 bases). There are 15 residues in the CDR3. V was shortened by 3 bases and J by 5 bases, with 19 bases between the two germline ends. Germline CDR1 reads DFQATT; CDR2 reads SNEGSKA (reference sequence). The CDR3 sequence: CSASPLAGRVETQYF. Here the CDR3 DNA reads TGCAGTGCTAGTCCGTTGGCGGGGCGGGTGGAGACCCAGTACTTC.

The chain uses TRBV30 and TRBJ2-6, with 7 bases identical to TRBD2. The junction had 4 bases not matched to a gene; V was cut back by 2 bases and J by 0 bases. Germline V gene lookup returns CDR1 GTSNPN and CDR2 SVGIG (reference sequence). The CDR3 extends over 16 amino acids. CDR3 amino acids: CAWSSTGGSGANVLTF. DNA of the CDR3: TGTGCCTGGAGTTCGACGGGGGGCTCTGGGGCCAACGTCCTGACTTTC.

The CDR3 protein is CASSLGGGWGQPQHF. In DNA form, the CDR3 reads TGTGCCAGCAGCTTAGGAGGGGGCTGGGGTCAGCCCCAGCATTTT. The gene calls are TRBV7-8 and TRBJ1-5; the match to TRBD1 covers 7 bases. This CDR3 is built from 15 residues. V trimming: 1 base; J trimming: 6 bases; junction bases outside the gene matches: 6. CDR1 is SGHVS, CDR2 FQNEAQ, per germline. Using reference TRBV7-8 and TRBJ1-5 for the parts outside the CDR3, the full variable domain is GAGVSQSPRYKVAKRGQDVALRCDPISGHVSLFWYQQALGQGPEFLTYFQNEAQLDKSGLPSDRFFAERPEGSVSTLKIQRTQQEDSAVYLCASSLGGGWGQPQHFGDGTRLSIL.

V gene TRBV7-9 combines with J gene TRBJ1-4; D is perhaps TRBD1 (5 bases). Germline CDR1 reads SEHNR; CDR2 reads FQNEAQ (reference sequence). V dropped 5 bases and J dropped 8 bases, with 9 bases sitting between them. The CDR3 totals 12 residues. CDR3 nucleotides: TGTGCCAGCAGCCTAGGGGAGGAAAAACTGTTTTTT. It codes for CASSLGEEKLFF.

The rearrangement uses TRBV5-1 and TRBJ2-1; TRBD2 agrees at 9 bases. Trimming took 6 bases from V and 10 from J; bases not matched to a gene: 11. The CDR3 totals 14 residues. Looked up from germline, CDR1 is SGHRS and CDR2 is YFSETQ. CDR3 region: CASKPGLAKFEQFF. The DNA for the CDR3 is TGCGCCAGCAAACCGGGACTAGCAAAATTCGAGCAGTTCTTC.

This chain uses TRBV6-5 with TRBJ1-6, with D possibly being TRBD1 (6 bases). Per germline, CDR1 MNHEY and CDR2 SVGAGI. The CDR3 has 15 amino acids. V was trimmed by 6 bases and J by 7 bases, leaving 16 bases between them. CDR3 residues: CASRPWGAGNSPLHF. The CDR3 DNA sequence: TGTGCCAGCAGGCCTTGGGGGGCGGGGAATTCACCCCTCCACTTT.

The rearrangement links TRBV6-1 to TRBJ1-5; 7 bases map to TRBD1. The length of the CDR3 is 16 residues. The V and J ends lost 4 bases and 2 bases, in that order; junction bases with no gene match: 8. Germline V gene sequence: CDR1 MNHNS, CDR2 SASEGT. CDR3 sequence (DNA): TGTGCCAGCAGTGTTCAGATCGACAGGGGCAATCAGCCCCAGCATTTT. Translating it yields CASSVQIDRGNQPQHF.

The chain joins TRBV7-8 to TRBJ2-1; D is unresolved. The germline CDR1 and CDR2 sequences are SGHVS and FQNEAQ. The CDR3 runs 17 residues. Trimming stripped 1 base from V and 3 bases from J, with 16 bases between. The CDR3 is CASSLGRPSAGYNEQFF. For the CDR3, the DNA is TGTGCCAGCAGCTTAGGTCGGCCAAGCGCCGGCTACAATGAGCAGTTCTTC. Full variable domain (remainder filled in from reference TRBV7-8 and TRBJ2-1): GAGVSQSPRYKVAKRGQDVALRCDPISGHVSLFWYQQALGQGPEFLTYFQNEAQLDKSGLPSDRFFAERPEGSVSTLKIQRTQQEDSAVYLCASSLGRPSAGYNEQFFGPGTRLTVL.